The 23 T cell receptor beta chains reported below all come from one sample, sequenced in a study of sequential checkpoint blockade in melanoma. The repertoire was sequenced with immunoSEQ multiplex PCR; TCRdb's copy has only in-frame clones and lacks some. This sample has more than 30,000 clones, with over 30% found just once. Treatment here: randomized to nivolumab then ipilimumab (arm A) or the reverse (arm B). The input for sequencing was tumor tissue (inferred from file names), taken from a patient given nivolumab and ipilimumab in sequence. These TCRs come from a human donor with melanoma.

This clone was picked up a small number of times. The chain joins TRBV9 to TRBJ1-2; TRBD1 agrees at 7 bases. This CDR3 has 14 residues. Trimming took 0 bases from V and 8 from J; bases not matched to a gene: 7. Per germline, CDR1 SGDLS and CDR2 YYNGEE. For the CDR3, the DNA is TGTGCCAGCAGCGTAGCTGACTCAGGGGGAGGCTACACCTTC. Its translation: CASSVADSGGGYTF.

The chain links TRBV6-8 to TRBJ2-7; unclear D gene. The V end lost 0 bases, the J end lost 6 bases, and 6 bases lay between the germline ends. CDR1 is MNHGY and CDR2 is SAAAGT in the germline V gene. CDR3 length: 12 residues. For the CDR3, the DNA is TGTGCCAGCAGTTACTCGTACGGCGAGCAGTACTTC. This codes for CASSYSYGEQYF.

The table lists this clone with a count of one. The rearrangement joins TRBV19 to TRBJ1-4; no reliable D call. Looked up from germline, CDR1 is LNHDA and CDR2 is SQIVND (reference sequence). The CDR3 loop spans 13 amino acids. The CDR3 DNA is TGTGGCAGGAGAACTGCAACTAATGAAAAACTGTTTTTT. As protein: CGRRTATNEKLFF.

This clone was detected only a few times. The rearrangement links TRBV28 to TRBJ1-4, with D unresolved. Germline lookup yields CDR1 MDHEN and CDR2 SYDVKM. The length of the CDR3 is 15 residues. V was shortened by 2 bases and J by 5 bases, with 12 bases between the two germline ends. CDR3 sequence: CASSLPTHGNEKLFF. The CDR3 DNA reads TGTGCCAGCAGTTTACCGACCCATGGAAATGAAAAACTGTTTTTT.

The chain has TRBV23-1 and TRBJ2-6; weak D call: TRBD2 (5 bases). Being an ORF, TRBV23-1 has a function that is uncertain. The CDR3 totals 13 residues. The ends were cut back, 6 bases at V and 8 bases at J, with 11 bases in the middle. CDR3 bases: TGCGCCAGCAGCCGGGAAATAACCAACGTCCTGACTTTC. This codes for CASSREITNVLTF.

CDR3 nucleotide sequence: TGTGCCAGTAGTACCACGCAGGGGACAGGTGTTACAGATACGCAGTATTTT. It yields the protein CASSTTQGTGVTDTQYF. The chain combines TRBV19 with TRBJ2-3, with 8 bases lining up with TRBD1. V lost 4 bases and J lost 3; bases outside the gene matches: 12. The CDR3 length is 17 residues. Per germline, CDR1 LNHDA and CDR2 SQIVND (reference sequence).

The chain recombines TRBV6-8 with TRBJ2-7, with D uncertain. CDR3 length equals 15 residues. Trimming cost V 6 bases and J 2 bases, with 17 bases left between them. From germline, CDR1 is MNHGY and CDR2 SAAAGT. The CDR3 bases are TGTGCCAGCAGGGCTACTTCGGGTGGTCCCTACGAGCAGTACTTC. This gives the protein CASRATSGGPYEQYF.

V gene TRBV5-1 combines with J gene TRBJ2-3, with TRBD1 identical over 7 bases. The germline CDR1 and CDR2 sequences are SGHRS and YFSETQ. The CDR3 has 15 residues. V was clipped by 2 bases and J by 2 bases; unmatched bases: 5. The CDR3 is CASSLGQAPTDTQYF. The DNA for the CDR3 is TGCGCCAGCAGCTTAGGACAGGCCCCCACAGATACGCAGTATTTT.

This clone has a handful of counts. The genes are TRBV11-3 and TRBJ1-3; 7 positions agree with TRBD1. Trimming took 5 bases from V and 4 from J; bases not matched to a gene: 8. Looked up from germline, CDR1 is SGHNT and CDR2 is YENEEA. The CDR3 is made up of 15 amino acids. In nucleotides, the CDR3 is TGTGCCAGCAGCCCGACAGGGCTGGGGGGAAACACCATATATTTT. Its protein is CASSPTGLGGNTIYF.

The J gene is TRBJ2-7, the V gene TRBV7-6; 7 bases are a match to TRBD2. Germline CDR1 and CDR2: SGHVS and FNYEAQ. V was pared by 6 bases and J by 2 bases, with 7 bases of the junction left unmatched. The CDR3 runs 14 residues. In nucleotides, the CDR3 is TGTGCCAGCAGACTAGGGAGGGAAACCTACGAGCAGTACTTC. It codes for CASRLGRETYEQYF.

The genes are TRBV30 and TRBJ1-4, with D hard to call. Trimming removed 5 bases at V and 10 bases at J, with 17 bases between. The CDR3 loop spans 13 amino acids. Germline lookup yields CDR1 GTSNPN and CDR2 SVGIG (reference sequence). The chain's CDR3 is CAWASGFLGKLFF. For the CDR3, the DNA is TGTGCCTGGGCCTCGGGTTTTTTGGGAAAACTGTTTTTT.

This clone was found a few times. The V gene is TRBV18, the J gene TRBJ1-1; unclear D gene. In germline, CDR1 is KGHSH, CDR2 LQKENI. V was pared by 2 bases and J by 4 bases, with 8 bases between. The CDR3 runs to 13 residues. CDR3 sequence (DNA): TGTGCCAGCTCACCATACGGTTCCACTGAAGCTTTCTTT. Residues: CASSPYGSTEAFF.

This clone turned up a few times. The rearrangement uses TRBV15 and TRBJ1-5, with D hard to call. There are 15 residues in the CDR3. Trimming shortened V by 8 bases and J by 3 bases, and 17 bases separated the two germline ends. CDR1 is LNHNV and CDR2 is YYDKDF in the germline V gene (reference sequence). The CDR3 reads CATRRRADNNQPQHF. Written as DNA, the CDR3 is TGTGCCACCCGACGTAGGGCAGACAACAATCAGCCCCAGCATTTT.

The chain employs TRBV12-5 and TRBJ2-7; D is ambiguous. V was pared by 5 bases and J by 3 bases, with 14 bases between. Germline V gene sequence: CDR1 LGHNT, CDR2 FRNRAP. The CDR3 loop spans 14 amino acids. In DNA form, the CDR3 reads TGTGCTAGTGGTCCGGGTCTTATAAACTACGAGCAGTACTTC. This codes for CASGPGLINYEQYF.

This sequence joins TRBV18 and TRBJ2-1; 9 bases fit TRBD2. Germline loops: CDR1 KGHSH, CDR2 LQKENI. V lost 4 bases and J lost 10; bases outside the gene matches: 11. This CDR3 contains 15 residues. CDR3 region: CASSLSGGSSGEQFF. The CDR3 bases are TGTGCCAGCTCACTGAGCGGGGGGTCGTCTGGGGAGCAGTTCTTC.

This chain joins TRBV11-3 and TRBJ2-7; 8 bases match TRBD2. Per the germline V gene, CDR1 is SGHNT and CDR2 is YENEEA. The CDR3 is 17 residues long. Trimming cost V 4 bases and J 2 bases; bases outside gene matches: 13. The CDR3 loop reads CASSYGGGTGLAYEQYF. In nucleotides, the CDR3 is TGTGCCAGCAGCTATGGGGGGGGAACGGGACTAGCCTACGAGCAGTACTTC.

The rearrangement uses TRBV5-1 and TRBJ2-2; tentative D call: TRBD2 (7 bases). This CDR3 has 15 residues. The germline CDR1 and CDR2 sequences are SGHRS and YFSETQ. V was clipped by 4 bases and J by 7 bases, with 17 bases between them. DNA for the CDR3: TGCGCCAGCAGCCTCCACGGGGGGCATGGCGGGGAGCTGTTTTTT. Its translation is CASSLHGGHGGELFF.

This rearrangement joins TRBV5-1 to TRBJ1-3; D perhaps matches TRBD1 (6 bases). CDR1 SGHRS and CDR2 YFSETQ come from the germline V gene. The CDR3 consists of 15 residues. V lost 4 bases, J lost 4 bases, and 15 bases lay in between. The CDR3 region has the DNA TGCGCCAGCAGCACCGGACAGTTCAGCGGAAACACCATATATTTT. This sequence encodes CASSTGQFSGNTIYF.

This clone was seen more than once but under ten times. V gene TRBV6-7 combines with J gene TRBJ2-7, with TRBD1 matching over 9 bases. TRBV6-7 is an ORF, with its function uncertain. Losses at the gene ends were 5 bases for V and 5 bases for J; bases not matched to a gene: 7. CDR3 length: 14 amino acids. CDR3 in DNA: TGTGCCAGCAGTAAAACAGGGGGCAGGAACGAGCAGTACTTC. It is translated as CASSKTGGRNEQYF.

This clone occurred a few times. The chain is built from TRBV11-3 and TRBJ2-2; D possibly uses TRBD1 or TRBD2 (5 bases each). Trimming removed 5 bases from V and 3 bases from J, with 16 bases in between. CDR3 length: 16 residues. Germline CDR1 SGHNT, CDR2 YENEEA. CDR3 nucleotides: TGTGCCAGCAGCCAATCTGACCGAGGGGACACCGGGGAGCTGTTTTTT. This translates into CASSQSDRGDTGELFF.

This clone was seen more than once but under ten times. The V and J genes are TRBV2 and TRBJ1-6, with 10 bases matching TRBD1. Germline V lookup: CDR1 SNHLY, CDR2 FYNNEI. The CDR3 runs 14 residues. V dropped 4 bases and J dropped 7; count of bases not matched to a gene: 1. The CDR3 DNA sequence: TGTGCCAGCAGTGTGACAGGGGGCAATTCACCCCTCCACTTT. Amino acid sequence: CASSVTGGNSPLHF.

There are a few counts of this clone. The J gene is TRBJ2-2, the V gene TRBV9; 9 bases agree with TRBD1. V was pared by 5 bases and J by 5 bases, with 7 bases of the junction left unmatched. The CDR3 sequence is 15 residues long. Germline V gene lookup returns CDR1 SGDLS and CDR2 YYNGEE. The CDR3 loop is CASRGQGLLTGELFF. Written as DNA, the CDR3 is TGTGCCAGCAGAGGACAGGGGCTGTTGACCGGGGAGCTGTTTTTT.

CDR3 nucleotides: TGCGCCAGCAGCCCGACGGGGGTAGGGGCTTTCTTT. It yields the protein CASSPTGVGAFF. This chain joins TRBV4-1 and TRBJ1-1, with a tentative D call TRBD1 (5 bases). Germline-derived CDR1 and CDR2 are MGHRA and YSYEKL. V gave up 4 bases and J gave up 11 bases, with 14 bases separating them. The CDR3 has 12 residues.